This entry lists 17 T cell receptor beta chains sequenced from one sample in a study of T cells in Graves' hyperthyroidism and ophthalmopathy. From RNA transcripts, TCR beta CDR3 regions were amplified. HTBI primers were used for first-round RT-PCR of the TCR CDR3. MiXCR was run by TCRdb on the multiplex PCR reads, yielding one entry per CDR3 protein. Of 620,000 or so distinct CDR3 sequences listed, 13% to 15% are singletons. Sequencing was done on a sample of blood. The receptors were gathered from a woman in her forties or fifties with Graves' ophthalmopathy.

This clonotype has at least ten counts. This sequence joins TRBV20-1 and TRBJ2-5; D ambiguous. V lost 0 bases and J 3 bases, leaving 14 bases between the germline ends. CDR1 is DFQATT and CDR2 is SNEGSKA in the germline V gene (reference sequence). The CDR3 is 15 amino acids. CDR3 DNA: TGCAGTGCTAGAGATCGGAGCAGGTCGAAAGAGACCCAGTACTTC. Amino acids: CSARDRSRSKETQYF.

This clonotype was detected many times. The chain carries TRBV24-1 and TRBJ2-7, with 7 bases fitting TRBD1. CDR1 is KGHDR, CDR2 SFDVKD, per germline. The CDR3 extends over 14 amino acids. V lost 6 bases, J lost 2 bases, and 6 bases stayed unmatched. The CDR3 is CATSSWDRAYEQYF. As DNA, the CDR3 is TGTGCCACCAGTAGTTGGGACAGAGCCTACGAGCAGTACTTC.

In its sample, this clonotype was seen many times. J is TRBJ1-5 and V is TRBV24-1; perhaps TRBD1 as D (5 bases). The length of the CDR3 is 14 residues. The V and J ends lost 3 bases and 4 bases respectively, with 9 bases between them. Germline V CDR1 and CDR2: KGHDR, SFDVKD. CDR3 nucleotide sequence: TGTGCCACCAGTGATCTGACAGCAAATCAGCCCCAGCATTTT. It specifies CATSDLTANQPQHF.

The CDR3 reads CSVVRGSAGYEQFF. The CDR3 DNA follows: TGCAGCGTTGTGCGCGGGAGTGCGGGTTATGAGCAGTTCTTC. The rearrangement uses TRBV29-1 and TRBJ2-1, with TRBD2 matching over 7 bases. V lost 4 bases, J lost 8 bases, and 11 bases stayed unmatched. This CDR3 is built from 14 residues. Germline V lookup: CDR1 SQVTM, CDR2 ANQGSEA.

The chain carries TRBV6-5 and TRBJ1-5, with D perhaps TRBD1 (6 bases). The CDR3 is 15 residues long. Germline values: CDR1 MNHEY, CDR2 SVGAGI. V was pared by 0 bases and J by 5 bases, with 11 bases between. CDR3 residues: CASSYSGRGYQPQHF. CDR3 DNA sequence: TGTGCCAGCAGTTACTCGGGCAGGGGATATCAGCCCCAGCATTTT.

In DNA, the CDR3 is TGTGCCAGCAGTTCCGCTAGCGGGGGTACAGATACGCAGTATTTT. Protein: CASSSASGGTDTQYF. This chain connects TRBV28 to TRBJ2-3; 10 bases align to TRBD2. Germline CDR1 is MDHEN and CDR2 is SYDVKM. V trimming: 4 bases; J trimming: 3 bases; junction bases outside the gene matches: 4. This CDR3 is built from 15 residues.

The chain uses TRBV25-1 and TRBJ2-3; a weak D match, TRBD1 (6 bases). Germline assignment: CDR1 MGHDK and CDR2 SYGVNS. V lost 8 bases, J lost 4 bases, and 13 bases lay in between. The length of the CDR3 is 13 residues. The CDR3 sequence: CASQGLGPDTQYF. CDR3 in DNA: TGTGCCAGCCAGGGGTTGGGCCCAGATACGCAGTATTTT.

The chain links TRBV7-9 to TRBJ2-3, with 8 bases that match TRBD2. CDR1 is SEHNR and CDR2 is FQNEAQ in the germline V gene (reference sequence). V lost 2 bases and J lost 4; bases outside the gene matches: 5. The CDR3 covers 15 residues. The CDR3 nucleotides read TGTGCCAGCAGCTTAATGCGGGAGGTCCCAGATACGCAGTATTTT. It translates to CASSLMREVPDTQYF.

The chain links TRBV24-1 to TRBJ2-2, with a tentative D call TRBD1 (6 bases). From germline, CDR1 is KGHDR and CDR2 SFDVKD. V was trimmed by 3 bases and J by 6 bases, leaving 10 bases between them. The CDR3 length is 14 residues. DNA of the CDR3: TGTGCCACCAGTGATACGGGACATCCCGGGGAGCTGTTTTTT. Translation: CATSDTGHPGELFF.

This clonotype was found many times. V is TRBV28 and J is TRBJ2-7; 9 bases are a match to TRBD2. Trimming cost V 7 bases and J 5 bases; bases outside gene matches: 15. CDR1 and CDR2 (germline): MDHEN, SYDVKM. The CDR3 is made up of 16 amino acids. The CDR3 nucleotides are TGTGCCAGCACCACGCGCATGGGACTAGCTGGTAACGAGCAGTACTTC. Its translation: CASTTRMGLAGNEQYF.

With regard to this clonotype: This clone may be a read error of a much larger clone one base away. The V and J genes are TRBV11-2 and TRBJ2-5; D perhaps matches TRBD2 (5 bases). The V end lost 7 bases, the J end lost 1 base, and 10 bases lay between the germline ends. The CDR3 has 13 amino acids. Germline loops: CDR1 SGHAT, CDR2 FQNNGV. The CDR3 DNA is TGTGCCAGCAACCCAGCGGTCCAAGAGACCCAGTACTTC. It yields the protein CASNPAVQETQYF.

This clonotype showed up many times. The rearrangement joins TRBV7-2 to TRBJ1-1; D gene unclear. V lost 5 bases and J 6 bases, leaving 13 bases between the germline ends. Germline V gene data show CDR1 as SGHTA and CDR2 as FQGNSA. This CDR3 has 13 amino acids. The CDR3 nucleotides are TGTGCCAGCAGCCCAAAGTGGAGGGCTGAAGCTTTCTTT. Translated, it gives CASSPKWRAEAFF.

This clonotype was seen many times. The chain couples TRBV28 to TRBJ2-2, with D tentatively TRBD1 (6 bases). Germline-derived CDR1 and CDR2 are MDHEN and SYDVKM. CDR3 length: 13 residues. V lost 6 bases to trimming and J lost 4 bases, with 9 bases between them. The CDR3 nucleotides are TGTGCCAGCAGGCGACAGGCCACCGGGGAGCTGTTTTTT. Its protein product is CASRRQATGELFF.

A note on this clonotype: At one of its ends the junction is not consistent with the germline gene, which may arise from a read error. V gene TRBV5-1 combines with J gene TRBJ2-7; 8 bases fit TRBD1. CDR3 length: 16 amino acids. Per the germline V gene, CDR1 is SGHRS and CDR2 is YFSETQ. CDR3 sequence (DNA): TGCGACAGCAGCTTGGCCGTCAGGACAGGGCAATACGAGCAGTACTTC. It encodes CDSSLAVRTGQYEQYF.

There are many counts of this clonotype. The chain carries TRBV20-1 and TRBJ2-1; D could derive from TRBD1 or TRBD2 (5 bases each). The CDR3 has 16 amino acids. Trimming shortened V by 0 bases and J by 4 bases, and 16 bases separated the two germline ends. Germline CDR1 reads DFQATT; CDR2 reads SNEGSKA (reference sequence). CDR3 loop: CSARDQRGWGYNEQFF. The CDR3 DNA is TGCAGTGCTAGAGATCAACGAGGCTGGGGGTACAATGAGCAGTTCTTC.

This clonotype was detected ten times or more. This chain uses TRBV7-9 with TRBJ1-2; TRBD1 is a possible D gene (5 bases). Germline values: CDR1 SEHNR, CDR2 FQNEAQ (reference sequence). Trimming pared 5 bases from V and 4 bases from J, leaving 23 bases between. The CDR3 covers 17 residues. This CDR3 reads CASSPGVSRGLVYGYTF. DNA of the CDR3: TGTGCCAGCAGCCCAGGTGTCTCACGGGGGTTGGTCTATGGCTACACCTTC.

The gene calls are TRBV10-3 and TRBJ2-1; no definite D call. Trimming cost V 6 bases and J 5 bases, with 8 bases left between them. The germline V gene encodes CDR1 ENHRY and CDR2 SYGVKD. This CDR3 comprises 12 residues. The CDR3 nucleotides are TGTGCCATCAGCCTCTTAAACAATGAGCAGTTCTTC. Its translation is CAISLLNNEQFF.